This is a list of T cell receptor beta chains from one sample in a study of CD8+CD57+ T cells in acquired aplastic anemia. TCRdb reprocessed the reads with MiXCR, giving one entry per CDR3 protein. The sample carries 150,000 to 200,000 distinct CDR3 sequences, 55% to 80% recorded once. Sequences were obtained from sorted CD4+, CD8+, or CD8+CD57+ T cells (not recorded which) from PBMCs. These receptors originate from a human donor in good health. Each CDR3 is given with its conserved first and last residue. D genes are given only for firm matches. Where a row states a size, it is once, few, many or the class of an expanded clone; other rows omit it.

>TRBV7-6|TRBJ1-4|few|TRBD1
TGTGCCAGCAGCCGAAGGGCCGGGGTCGGGACAGGATATGAAAAACTGTTTTTT
CASSRRAGVGTGYEKLFF
>TRBV12-3/TRBV12-4|TRBJ2-1|NA|NA
TGTGCCAGCAGTCCAACAGGGGGGGAATACAATGAGCAGTTCTTC
CASSPTGGEYNEQFF
>TRBV29-1|TRBJ2-1|NA|TRBD2
TGCAGCGTTGGGCGGGAGGTACCCTACAATGAGCAGTTCTTC
CSVGREVPYNEQFF
>TRBV2|TRBJ2-6|NA|TRBD1
TGTGCCAGCAGTGCCACCGGGACAGCAGTCTCTGGGGCCAACGTCCTGACTTTC
CASSATGTAVSGANVLTF
>TRBV5-1|TRBJ2-5|NA|TRBD1
TGCGCCAGCAGCTTGACAGGGGGCGACGAGACCCAGTACTTC
CASSLTGGDETQYF
>TRBV7-2|TRBJ1-6|NA|TRBD1
TGCGCCAGCAGCCAGGGGGGGTACCTCGTGGATTCACCCCTCCACTTT
CASSQGGYLVDSPLHF
>TRBV7-9|TRBJ1-5|NA|NA
TGTGCCAGCAGCTTAGCACAAAGCCAGCCCCAGCATTTT
CASSLAQSQPQHF
>TRBV2|TRBJ1-5|NA|TRBD1
TGTGCCAGCAGTTCCGGGACAGAAATTGAGCCCCAGCATTTT
CASSSGTEIEPQHF
>TRBV7-3|TRBJ2-7|NA|TRBD2
TGTGCCAGCAGCTTGGGATTGGGTAGCGGGGTAACCTACGAGCAGTACTTC
CASSLGLGSGVTYEQYF
>TRBV5-1|TRBJ2-3|NA|NA
TGCGCCAGCAGAGCGGGTACCCCAGATACGCAGTATTTT
CASRAGTPDTQYF
>TRBV9|TRBJ2-5|NA|TRBD2
TGTGCAAGCAGCGGCGGGAGCCTGCAAGAGACCCAGCACTTC
CASSGGSLQETQHF
>TRBV20-1|TRBJ2-3|many|TRBD2
TGCAGTGCTAGAGATGAGTTTCGTGCGGGAGGGCCGCCAGATACGCAGTATTTT
CSARDEFRAGGPPDTQYF
>TRBV7-9|TRBJ2-1|once|NA
TGTGCCAGCAGCTTAGTAACCAGGCCGTACAATGAGCAGTTCTTC
CASSLVTRPYNEQFF
>TRBV9|TRBJ2-7|few|NA
TGTGCCAGCAGCTTTGCCACTCACTCCTACGAGCAGTACTTC
CASSFATHSYEQYF
>TRBV15|TRBJ1-2|few|NA
TGTGCCACCAGCACGGAGAATGACTATGGCTACACCTTC
CATSTENDYGYTF
>TRBV7-8|TRBJ2-5|few|NA
TGTGCCAGCAGCTCCCATGGGGACAACCAAGAGACCCAGTACTTC
CASSSHGDNQETQYF
>TRBV7-2|TRBJ1-6|NA|NA
TGTGCCTCACCACTACACGGAATTAATTCACCCCTCCACTTT
CASPLHGINSPLHF
>TRBV25-1|TRBJ1-6|once|TRBD1
TGTGCCAGCAGTGCAACGGGACAGGGCGGTTCACCCCTCCACTTT
CASSATGQGGSPLHF
>TRBV2|TRBJ2-7|NA|NA
TGTGCCAGCGGAGTCGGCAGGGGCTCCTACGAGCAGTACTTC
CASGVGRGSYEQYF
>TRBV2|TRBJ2-3|NA|NA
TGTGCCAGCAGTGTACAGGGCGGAACAGATACGCAGTATTTT
CASSVQGGTDTQYF
>TRBV9|TRBJ2-3|NA|TRBD2
TGTGCCAGCAGCGCCCTAGCGGGAGGGCTAAATGAGCAGTATTTT
CASSALAGGLNEQYF
>TRBV6-5|TRBJ2-3|many|TRBD1
TGTGCCAGCAGTGAAGGACAGGGCACAGATACGCAGTATTTT
CASSEGQGTDTQYF
>TRBV14|TRBJ1-2|NA|NA
TGTGCCAGCAGCCAATCCACGACAAGTGGCTACACCTTC
CASSQSTTSGYTF
>TRBV5-1|TRBJ1-2|few|NA
TGCGCCAGCAGCTTTGACAAAATTGGCTACACCTTC
CASSFDKIGYTF
>TRBV2|TRBJ2-1|NA|NA
TGTGCCAGCCAATACAATGAGCAGTTCTTC
CASQYNEQFF
>TRBV5-1|TRBJ1-4|NA|NA
TGCGCCAGCAGCTTGATTTTTTTTCAGGAGCCGGAAAAACTGTTTTTT
CASSLIFFQEPEKLFF
>TRBV4-1|TRBJ1-1|NA|TRBD1
TGCGCCAGCAGCCTAGAGACAGGGGGCACTGAAGCTTTCTTT
CASSLETGGTEAFF
>TRBV7-2|TRBJ2-2|NA|TRBD1
TGTGCCAGCAGACACGGACAGGCGAACACCGGGGAGCTGTTTTTT
CASRHGQANTGELFF
>TRBV20-1|TRBJ2-2|NA|NA
TGCAGTGCTCCCGGACAGATTGGGCTGTTTTTT
CSAPGQIGLFF
>TRBV20-1|TRBJ2-4|many|NA
TGCAGTGCTAGCCCGGGGACGGGACTCGGTCAGTACTTC
CSASPGTGLGQYF
>TRBV29-1|TRBJ2-7|NA|NA
TGCAGCGCCGGCGGTAGCGGAATCTACGAGCAGTACTTC
CSAGGSGIYEQYF
>TRBV12-3/TRBV12-4|TRBJ2-5|NA|NA
TGTGCCAGCAGTTTCTCAACACAGGAAGCCCAAGAGACCCAGTACTTC
CASSFSTQEAQETQYF
>TRBV10-3|TRBJ1-1|NA|NA
TGTGCCATCAGCGCACTAGCAATGGTTGAGACCCCGGCAGGGGAAAACACTGAAGCTTTCTTT
CAISALAMVETPAGENTEAFF
>TRBV7-9|TRBJ1-6|many|NA
TGTGCCAGCAGCTATGGACAGATTAATTCACCCCTCCACTTT
CASSYGQINSPLHF
>TRBV30|TRBJ1-1|NA|NA
TGTGCCTGGAGTGTCCAAAGGATTGAAGCTTTCTTT
CAWSVQRIEAFF
>TRBV2|TRBJ2-7|NA|TRBD1
TGTGCCAGGGGACAGGTGGACCACGAGCAGTACTTC
CARGQVDHEQYF
>TRBV29-1|TRBJ2-7|many|NA
TGCAGCGTTGGGGAAACCTCCTACGAGCAGTACTTC
CSVGETSYEQYF
>TRBV15|TRBJ2-1|NA|TRBD2
TGTGCCAGCAGCGGACCCCCGAGGCCCGATGGCGGGAGGGCCCTTCACAATGAGCAGTTCTTC
CASSGPPRPDGGRALHNEQFF
>TRBV15|TRBJ2-1|NA|NA
TGTGCCACCAGCAGTGGGTGGGACTACAATGAGCAGTTCTTC
CATSSGWDYNEQFF
>TRBV19|TRBJ2-1|many|NA
TGTGCCAGTAGTATAGGTGGTAACTCCTACAATGAGCAGTTCTTC
CASSIGGNSYNEQFF
>TRBV20-1|TRBJ2-7|NA|TRBD2
TGCAGTGCTAGAGATCTACTAGCGGGGGATGGGCAGTACTTC
CSARDLLAGDGQYF
>TRBV25-1|TRBJ2-7|few|NA
TGTGCCAGCGGCCAGAGCTCCTACGAGCAGTACTTC
CASGQSSYEQYF
>TRBV2|TRBJ2-7|NA|TRBD2
TGTGCCAGCAGCAAAACCGGGACTAGCTTCGACTACGAGCAGTACTTC
CASSKTGTSFDYEQYF
>TRBV15|TRBJ2-7|NA|NA
TGTGCCACCAGTCGAGATTTGGGGGCAAGAAGCTACGAGCAGTACTTC
CATSRDLGARSYEQYF
>TRBV7-9|TRBJ2-5|NA|NA
TGTGCCAGCAGCTTAGTATCTCAAGAGACCCAGTGCTTC
CASSLVSQETQCF
>TRBV7-8|TRBJ1-1|once|TRBD1
TGTGCCAGCAGCCATAAACAGGGGTGGGAGCACACTGAAGCTTTCTTT
CASSHKQGWEHTEAFF
>TRBV5-1|TRBJ2-7|NA|TRBD2
TGTGCCAGCAGCTCCGGGGGGGCTGAAGTAGAGCAGTACTTC
CASSSGGAEVEQYF
>TRBV6-5|TRBJ2-7|many|TRBD1
TGTGCCAGCAGTCCCCACTTTACAGGGGGCCAAGGATTCTACGAGCAGTACTTC
CASSPHFTGGQGFYEQYF